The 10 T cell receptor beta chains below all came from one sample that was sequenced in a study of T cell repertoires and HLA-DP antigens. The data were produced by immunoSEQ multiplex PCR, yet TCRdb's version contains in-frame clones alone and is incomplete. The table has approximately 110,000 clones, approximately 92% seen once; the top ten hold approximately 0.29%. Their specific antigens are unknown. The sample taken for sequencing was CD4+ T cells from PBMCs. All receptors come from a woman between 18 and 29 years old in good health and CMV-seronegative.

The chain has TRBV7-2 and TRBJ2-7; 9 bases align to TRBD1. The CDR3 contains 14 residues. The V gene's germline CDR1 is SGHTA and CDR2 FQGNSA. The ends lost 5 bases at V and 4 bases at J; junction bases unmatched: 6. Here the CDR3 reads CASSLGQGGYEQYF. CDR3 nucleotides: TGTGCCAGCAGCCTGGGACAGGGAGGATACGAGCAGTACTTC.

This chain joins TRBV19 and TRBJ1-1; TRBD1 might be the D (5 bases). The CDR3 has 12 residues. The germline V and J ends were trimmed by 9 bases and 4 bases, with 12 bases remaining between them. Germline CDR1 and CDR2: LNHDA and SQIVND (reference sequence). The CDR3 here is CASRRGSTEAFF. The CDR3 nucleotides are TGTGCCAGCCGGCGGGGCAGCACTGAAGCTTTCTTT.

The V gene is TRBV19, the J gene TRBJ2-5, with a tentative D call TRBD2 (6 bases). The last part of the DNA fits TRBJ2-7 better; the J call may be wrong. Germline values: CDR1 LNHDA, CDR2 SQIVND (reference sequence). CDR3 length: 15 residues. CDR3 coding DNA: TGTGCCAGTAGTACCACAAGCGGGCTCTCCTACGAGCAGTACTTC. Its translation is CASSTTSGLSYEQYF.

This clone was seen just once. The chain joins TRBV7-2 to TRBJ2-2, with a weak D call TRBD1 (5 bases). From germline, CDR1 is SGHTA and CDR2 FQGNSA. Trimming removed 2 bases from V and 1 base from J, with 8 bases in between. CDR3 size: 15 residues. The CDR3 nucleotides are TGTGCCAGCAGCTTACTAGGACAGAACACCGGGGAGCTGTTTTTT. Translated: CASSLLGQNTGELFF. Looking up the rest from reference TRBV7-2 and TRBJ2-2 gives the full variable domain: GAGVSQSPSNKVTEKGKDVELRCDPISGHTALYWYRQSLGQGLEFLIYFQGNSAPDKSGLPSDRFSAERTGGSVSTLTIQRTQQEDSAVYLCASSLLGQNTGELFFGEGSRLTVL.

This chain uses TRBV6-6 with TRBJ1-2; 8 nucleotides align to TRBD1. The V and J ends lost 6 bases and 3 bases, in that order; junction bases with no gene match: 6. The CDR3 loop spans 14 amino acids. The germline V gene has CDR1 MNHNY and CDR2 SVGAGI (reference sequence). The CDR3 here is CASRSKQGDYGYTF. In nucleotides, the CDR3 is TGTGCCAGCAGATCAAAACAGGGGGACTATGGCTACACCTTC.

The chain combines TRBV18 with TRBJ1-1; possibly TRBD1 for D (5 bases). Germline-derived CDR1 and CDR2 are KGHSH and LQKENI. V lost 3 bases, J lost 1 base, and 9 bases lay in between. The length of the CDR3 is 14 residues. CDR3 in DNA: TGTGCCAGCTCACCTTTCGGGACGAACACTGAAGCTTTCTTT. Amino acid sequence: CASSPFGTNTEAFF.

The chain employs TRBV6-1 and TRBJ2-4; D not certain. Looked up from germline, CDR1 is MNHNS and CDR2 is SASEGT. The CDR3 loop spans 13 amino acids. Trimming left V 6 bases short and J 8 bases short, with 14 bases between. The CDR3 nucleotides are TGTGCCAGCAGGGCACATAATCCGGACATTCAGTACTTC. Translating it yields CASRAHNPDIQYF.

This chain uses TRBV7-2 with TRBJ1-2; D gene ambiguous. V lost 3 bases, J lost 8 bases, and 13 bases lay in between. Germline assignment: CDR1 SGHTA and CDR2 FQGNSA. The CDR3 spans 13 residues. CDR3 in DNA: TGTGCCAGCAGCTTTACACAGTTGGGCGGCTACACCTTC. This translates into CASSFTQLGGYTF.

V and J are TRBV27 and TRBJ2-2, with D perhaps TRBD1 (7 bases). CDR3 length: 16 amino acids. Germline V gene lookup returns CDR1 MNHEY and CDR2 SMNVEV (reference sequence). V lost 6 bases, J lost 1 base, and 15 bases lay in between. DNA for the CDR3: TGTGCCAGCAGGATACAGGGGACTTTGAACACCGGGGAGCTGTTTTTT. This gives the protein CASRIQGTLNTGELFF.

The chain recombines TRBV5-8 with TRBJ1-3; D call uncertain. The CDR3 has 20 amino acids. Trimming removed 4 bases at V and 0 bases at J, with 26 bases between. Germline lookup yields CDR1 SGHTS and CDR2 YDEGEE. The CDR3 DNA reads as TGTGCCAGCAGCCCTATTCGAAGTATAGTCGGTGAAAGCTCTGGAAACACCATATATTTT. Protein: CASSPIRSIVGESSGNTIYF.